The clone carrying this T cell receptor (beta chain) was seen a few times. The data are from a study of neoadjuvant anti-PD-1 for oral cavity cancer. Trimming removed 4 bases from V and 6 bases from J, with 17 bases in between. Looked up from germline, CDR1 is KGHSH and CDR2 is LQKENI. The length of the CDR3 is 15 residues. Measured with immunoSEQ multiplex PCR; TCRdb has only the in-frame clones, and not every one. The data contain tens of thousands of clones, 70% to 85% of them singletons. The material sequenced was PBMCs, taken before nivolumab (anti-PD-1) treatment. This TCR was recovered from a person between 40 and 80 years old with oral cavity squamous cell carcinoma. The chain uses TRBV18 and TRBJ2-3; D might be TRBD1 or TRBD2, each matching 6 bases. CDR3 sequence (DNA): TGTGCCAGCTCACATCCCGGGGGCCCGAAGGATACGCAGTATTTT. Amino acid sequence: CASSHPGGPKDTQYF.